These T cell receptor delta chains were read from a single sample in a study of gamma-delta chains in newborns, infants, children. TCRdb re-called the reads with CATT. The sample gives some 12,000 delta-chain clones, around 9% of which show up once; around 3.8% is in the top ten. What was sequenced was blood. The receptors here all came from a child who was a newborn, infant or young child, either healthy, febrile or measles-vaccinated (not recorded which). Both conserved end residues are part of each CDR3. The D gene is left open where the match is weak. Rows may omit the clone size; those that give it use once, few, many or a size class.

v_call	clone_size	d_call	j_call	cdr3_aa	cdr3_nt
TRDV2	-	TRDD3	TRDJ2	CACDTVLGSTLTAQLFF	TGTGCCTGTGACACCGTACTGGGGTCTACTTTGACAGCACAACTCTTCTTT
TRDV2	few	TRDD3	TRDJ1	CACDKLGDGGTYTDKLIF	TGTGCCTGTGACAAACTGGGGGATGGGGGTACGTACACCGATAAACTCATCTTT
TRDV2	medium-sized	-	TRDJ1	CACDTVRGRDKLIF	TGTGCCTGTGACACCGTAAGGGGTCGCGATAAACTCATCTTT
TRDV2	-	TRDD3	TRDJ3	CACDTAGDINWDTRQMFF	TGTGCCTGTGACACCGCGGGGGATATTAACTGGGACACCCGACAGATGTTTTTC
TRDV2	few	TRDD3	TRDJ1	CACDNLLGDTADKLIF	TGTGCCTGTGACAATCTACTGGGGGATACGGCCGATAAACTCATCTTT
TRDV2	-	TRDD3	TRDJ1	CACDSVAGGYADTDKLIF	TGTGCCTGTGACAGCGTGGCTGGGGGATACGCGGACACCGATAAACTCATCTTT
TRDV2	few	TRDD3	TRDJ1	CACDPISQPGGMYTDKLIF	TGTGCCTGTGACCCGATTTCCCAACCTGGGGGCATGTACACCGATAAACTCATCTTT
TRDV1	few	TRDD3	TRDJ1	CALGDLSRTGGLYTDKLIF	TGTGCTCTTGGGGACCTTTCCCGTACTGGGGGGCTGTACACCGATAAACTCATCTTT
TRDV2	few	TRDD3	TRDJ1	CACDPVLGALYTDKLIF	TGTGCCTGTGACCCCGTACTGGGGGCCCTGTACACCGATAAACTCATCTTT
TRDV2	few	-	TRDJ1	CACDTVRERGVKLIF	TGTGCCTGTGACACCGTCAGGGAACGGGGAGTTAAACTCATCTTT
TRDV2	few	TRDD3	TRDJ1	CACDMLGDTRGDTDKLIF	TGTGCCTGTGACATGCTGGGGGATACGCGAGGGGACACCGATAAACTCATCTTT
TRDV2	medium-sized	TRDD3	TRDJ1	CACDVLGAHTDKLIF	TGTGCCTGTGACGTCCTGGGGGCCCACACCGATAAACTCATCTTT
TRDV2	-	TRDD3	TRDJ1	CACDTVLGGFTDTDKLIF	TGTGCCTGTGACACCGTACTGGGGGGTTTTACGGACACCGATAAACTCATCTTT
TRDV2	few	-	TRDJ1	CACDALKSYTDKLIF	TGCGCCTGTGACGCACTAAAATCGTACACCGATAAACTCATCTTT
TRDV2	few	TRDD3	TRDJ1	CACDPWGIPDKLIF	TGTGCCTGTGACCCCTGGGGGATACCGGATAAACTCATCTTT
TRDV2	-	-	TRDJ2	CACDTVRSGDEKALTAQLFF	TGTGCCTGTGACACCGTTCGGTCTGGGGACGAAAAAGCTTTGACAGCACAACTCTTCTTT
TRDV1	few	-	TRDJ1	CALGERGADKLIF	TGTGCTCTTGGGGAACGGGGAGCCGATAAACTCATCTTT
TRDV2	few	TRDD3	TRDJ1	CACDTVDTGGYPDHKLIF	TGTGCCTGTGACACCGTTGACACTGGGGGATACCCGGACCATAAACTCATCTTT
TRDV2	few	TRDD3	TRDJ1	CACDPLGVFTDKLIF	TGTGCCTGTGACCCACTGGGGGTTTTCACCGATAAACTCATCTTT
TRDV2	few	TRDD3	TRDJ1	CACDTLLGDEGADKLIF	TGTGCCTGTGACACCTTACTGGGGGATGAAGGCGCCGATAAACTCATCTTT
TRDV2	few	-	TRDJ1	CACDKWGYTDKLIF	TGTGCCTGTGACAAGTGGGGATACACCGATAAACTCATCTTT
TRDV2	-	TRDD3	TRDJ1	CACDTRYWGYTDKLIF	TGTGCCTGTGACACGCGGTACTGGGGGTACACCGATAAACTCATCTTT
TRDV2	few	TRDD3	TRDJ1	CACDTVVGDTKYTDKLIF	TGTGCCTGTGACACCGTGGTGGGGGATACGAAGTACACCGATAAACTCATCTTT
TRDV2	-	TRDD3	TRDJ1	CACDQVLGDRRDTDKLIF	TGTGCCTGTGACCAGGTACTGGGGGATAGACGGGACACCGATAAACTCATCTTT
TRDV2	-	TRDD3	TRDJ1	CACDTLLRTGGETNTDKLIF	TGTGCCTGTGACACTCTTCTCCGTACTGGGGGAGAGACCAACACCGATAAACTCATCTTT
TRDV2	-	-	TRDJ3	CACDTVGAGDTRQMFF	TGTGCCTGTGACACCGTGGGGGCCGGGGACACCCGACAGATGTTTTTC
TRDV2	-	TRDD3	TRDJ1	CACDTLNGGYPHTDKLIF	TGTGCCTGTGACACCCTAAACGGGGGATATCCCCACACCGATAAACTCATCTTT
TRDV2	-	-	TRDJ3	CACEPWGSGAAWDTRQMFF	TGTGCCTGTGAACCCTGGGGATCCGGTGCCGCCTGGGACACCCGACAGATGTTTTTC
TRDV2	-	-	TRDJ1	CACDPLGPTTDKLIF	TGTGCCTGTGACCCTCTGGGGCCGACCACCGATAAACTCATCTTT
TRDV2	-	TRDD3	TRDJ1	CACDTLAGGYAGKLIF	TGTGCCTGTGACACCCTAGCTGGGGGATACGCGGGTAAACTCATCTTT
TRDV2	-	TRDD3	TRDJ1	CACDTLGDSGNTDKLIF	TGTGCCTGTGACACACTGGGGGATTCTGGCAACACCGATAAACTCATCTTT
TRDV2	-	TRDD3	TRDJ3	CACDTLTGDTWDTRQMFF	TGTGCCTGTGACACCCTTACTGGGGATACCTGGGACACCCGACAGATGTTTTTC
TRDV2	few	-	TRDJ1	CACDTVGPGTDKLIF	TGTGCCTGTGACACCGTAGGGCCCGGGACCGATAAACTCATCTTT
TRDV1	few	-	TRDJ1	CALGEFYRARTTDKLIF	TGTGCTCTTGGGGAATTCTACCGTGCGCGCACCACCGATAAACTCATCTTT
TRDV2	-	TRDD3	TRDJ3	CACDTWGIRGSSWDTRQMFF	TGTGCCTGTGACACCTGGGGGATACGCGGAAGCTCCTGGGACACCCGACAGATGTTTTTC
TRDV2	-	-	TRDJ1	CACDTVSGPTFTDKLIF	TGTGCCTGTGACACCGTGTCGGGGCCGACGTTCACCGATAAACTCATCTTT
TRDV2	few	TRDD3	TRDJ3	CACDTGNWGIPMDRDTRQMFF	TGTGCCTGTGACACCGGCAACTGGGGGATACCCATGGACCGGGACACCCGACAGATGTTTTTC
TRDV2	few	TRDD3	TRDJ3	CACDRLGEKSSWDTRQMFF	TGTGCCTGTGATCGACTGGGGGAGAAAAGCTCCTGGGACACCCGACAGATGTTTTTC
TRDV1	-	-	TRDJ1	CALGDRGAREGMRADKLIF	TGTGCTCTTGGGGATCGGGGCGCCCGGGAGGGGATGAGGGCTGATAAACTCATCTTT
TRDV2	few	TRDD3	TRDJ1	CACDPVGGIRRRDTDKLIF	TGTGCCTGTGACCCCGTGGGGGGGATACGACGGAGGGACACCGATAAACTCATCTTT
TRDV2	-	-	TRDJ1	CACDTVLGADKLIF	TGTGCCTGTGACACCGTACTGGGAGCCGATAAACTCATCTTT